This TCR beta chain was sequenced in a study of blood T cell repertoires in COVID-19. Background on the study: Samples came from the United States, Italy and Spain, spanning acute and convalescent COVID-19.

The V and J ends lost 7 bases and 6 bases, in that order; junction bases with no gene match: 11. This CDR3 has 15 amino acids. Germline loops: CDR1 SNHLY, CDR2 FYNNEI. Data came from immunoSEQ multiplex PCR; TCRdb stores just in-frame clones and leaves some out. This table holds around 200,000 clones, more than 85% found once. The specimen sequenced was peripheral blood. The chain couples TRBV2 to TRBJ1-4; TRBD1 agrees at 7 bases. The receptor comes from a man aged 35 to 55 with active or convalescent COVID-19. The CDR3 reads CASTPGGTVYEKLFF. CDR3 DNA: TGTGCCAGCACCCCTGGAGGGACAGTGTATGAAAAACTGTTTTTT.